A single sample gave rise to the 20 T cell receptor beta chains below, sequenced in a study of PD-L1 blockade in urothelial cancer. The method was immunoSEQ multiplex PCR; TCRdb's version includes in-frame clones alone and lacks a portion of them. The sample includes 90,000 to 120,000 clones, roughly 88% of them seen just once. The source material was PBMCs, sampled around atezolizumab (anti-PD-L1) treatment. The receptors shown here come from a man aged 50 or older with urothelial cancer.

In DNA, the CDR3 is TGTGCCAGCAGCCTGGGACTAGCGGGAAACCCCGGGGAGCTGTTTTTT. Protein product: CASSLGLAGNPGELFF. This rearrangement joins TRBV7-6 to TRBJ2-2, with TRBD2 matching 13 bases. Germline CDR1 is SGHVS and CDR2 is FNYEAQ. Unmatched junction bases numbered 6, after V lost 5 bases and J lost 6 bases. This CDR3 is 16 amino acids long.

The chain couples TRBV27 to TRBJ1-2; D is perhaps TRBD1 (6 bases). The CDR3 contains 14 residues. Trimming shortened V by 2 bases and J by 3 bases, and 10 bases separated the two germline ends. Germline CDR1 is MNHEY and CDR2 is SMNVEV (reference sequence). The CDR3: CASSLKGDHYGYTF. In DNA, the CDR3 is TGTGCCAGCAGTTTAAAGGGGGACCACTATGGCTACACCTTC.

V is TRBV19 and J is TRBJ1-2, with TRBD1 identical over 12 bases. V shed 7 bases, J shed 2 bases, and the junction held 14 bases outside the gene matches. The CDR3 has 18 residues. Germline loops: CDR1 LNHDA, CDR2 SQIVND (reference sequence). The CDR3 protein is CASINSRDRGQYNYGYTF. In DNA form, the CDR3 reads TGTGCCAGTATCAATAGCCGGGACAGGGGGCAATACAACTATGGCTACACCTTC.

The rearrangement uses TRBV11-2 and TRBJ2-3; the match to TRBD2 covers 12 bases. With V trimmed by 4 bases and J by 6 bases, 14 bases remained unmatched. This CDR3 is 18 amino acids long. Looked up from germline, CDR1 is SGHAT and CDR2 is FQNNGV. The CDR3 DNA follows: TGTGCCAGCAGCTCCCAGCCTCTAGCGGGAGGGCCAAGTGATACGCAGTATTTT. Translation: CASSSQPLAGGPSDTQYF. Based on the CDR3 plus reference TRBV11-2 and TRBJ2-3, the full variable domain is EAGVAQSPRYKIIEKRQSVAFWCNPISGHATLYWYQQILGQGPKLLIQFQNNGVVDDSQLPKDRFSAERLKGVDSTLKIQPAKLEDSAVYLCASSSQPLAGGPSDTQYFGPGTRLTVL.

The CDR3 DNA reads as TGTGCCACCAGCAGAGGGGGAGGGACGACTGAAGCTTTCTTT. Its translation is CATSRGGGTTEAFF. The V and J genes are TRBV15 and TRBJ1-1, with D maybe TRBD1 (5 bases). V was clipped by 1 base and J by 5 bases, with 11 bases between them. Germline V gene data show CDR1 as LNHNV and CDR2 as YYDKDF (reference sequence). CDR3 size: 14 residues.

The chain links TRBV5-8 to TRBJ2-1; D unclear. Looked up from germline, CDR1 is SGHTS and CDR2 is YDEGEE. V gave up 0 bases and J gave up 10 bases, with 14 bases separating them. The CDR3 runs 14 residues. Written as DNA, the CDR3 is TGTGCCAGCAGCTTGGGTCGATTTGGGCAGGAGCAGTTCTTC. The encoded protein is CASSLGRFGQEQFF.

CDR3 region: CASSLDPRYEQYF. The CDR3, as DNA: TGTGCCAGCAGCTTGGATCCTCGCTACGAGCAGTACTTC. The chain joins TRBV5-4 to TRBJ2-7, with no clear D. CDR3 length equals 13 residues. Trimming removed 0 bases at V and 3 bases at J, with 7 bases between. Germline V gives CDR1 SGHNT, CDR2 YYREEE (reference sequence). Supplemented by reference TRBV5-4 and TRBJ2-7, the full variable domain reads ETGVTQSPTHLIKTRGQQVTLRCSSQSGHNTVSWYQQALGQGPQFIFQYYREEENGRGNFPPRFSGLQFPNYSSELNVNALELDDSALYLCASSLDPRYEQYFGPGTRLTVT.

This clone has only one observation. This chain links TRBV5-1 with TRBJ2-1; D possibly corresponds to TRBD2 (6 bases). Deletions cut 0 bases from V and 6 bases from J, with 13 bases between. This CDR3 region has 15 residues. From germline, CDR1 is SGHRS and CDR2 YFSETQ. CDR3 DNA: TGCGCCAGCAGCTTGGGGAGGGCCATTTTCAATGAGCAGTTCTTC. It yields the protein CASSLGRAIFNEQFF.

The CDR3 DNA sequence: TGTGCCTGGAGAGGCAGACGACTCTACGAGCAGTACTTC. Translation gives CAWRGRRLYEQYF. The chain recombines TRBV30 with TRBJ2-7, with D unresolved. CDR3 length: 13 residues. V was clipped by 3 bases and J by 3 bases, with 12 bases between them. Germline CDR1 GTSNPN, CDR2 SVGIG (reference sequence). Together with reference TRBV30 and TRBJ2-7, the CDR3 gives the full variable domain: SQTIHQWPATLVQPVGSPLSLECTVEGTSNPNLYWYRQAAGRGLQLLFYSVGIGQISSEVPQNLSASRPQDRQFILSSKKLLLSDSGFYLCAWRGRRLYEQYFGPGTRLTVT.

The genes are TRBV9 and TRBJ1-2; no reliable D call. There are 15 residues in the CDR3. Trimming shortened V by 4 bases and J by 2 bases, and 15 bases separated the two germline ends. CDR1 is SGDLS and CDR2 is YYNGEE in the germline V gene. The CDR3 reads CASSLGSPGNYGYTF. As DNA, the CDR3 is TGTGCCAGCAGCCTAGGGTCCCCCGGGAACTATGGCTACACCTTC.

The rearrangement uses TRBV18 and TRBJ1-6; TRBD1 aligns across 7 bases. There are 15 residues in the CDR3. With V trimmed by 5 bases and J by 7 bases, 8 bases remained unmatched. In germline, CDR1 is KGHSH, CDR2 LQKENI. The CDR3 DNA sequence: TGTGCCAGCTCAGACCAGGGGGGTATGAATTCACCCCTCCACTTT. Protein sequence: CASSDQGGMNSPLHF.

V gene TRBV2 combines with J gene TRBJ2-6; D unclear. Germline V gene data show CDR1 as SNHLY and CDR2 as FYNNEI. Trimming cost V 3 bases and J 0 bases, with 12 bases left between them. The CDR3 covers 17 residues. The CDR3 is CASSEGSLSSGANVLTF. The CDR3 DNA is TGTGCCAGCAGTGAGGGCAGCCTTAGCTCTGGGGCCAACGTCCTGACTTTC.

The chain couples TRBV19 to TRBJ1-3, with TRBD1 matching 7 bases. The CDR3 is 15 amino acids. CDR1 is LNHDA and CDR2 is SQIVND in the germline V gene (reference sequence). V lost 4 bases, J lost 5 bases, and 8 bases stayed unmatched. The CDR3 is CASSNPGQLRNTIYF. The CDR3 DNA follows: TGTGCCAGTAGTAACCCGGGACAGCTCAGAAACACCATATATTTT.

CDR3 nucleotide sequence: TGTGCCAGCAGCGCCCTCCCCGGGACTAGCTCCTACAATGAGCAGTTCTTC. It codes for CASSALPGTSSYNEQFF. The V call is TRBV7-2, the J call TRBJ2-1; TRBD2 matches at 8 bases. Germline assignment: CDR1 SGHTA and CDR2 FQGNSA. This CDR3 has 17 amino acids. The V and J ends lost 5 bases and 0 bases, in that order; junction bases with no gene match: 9.

The chain recombines TRBV5-1 with TRBJ1-6; D is possibly TRBD1 (5 bases). V was trimmed by 0 bases and J by 7 bases, leaving 11 bases between them. The V gene's germline CDR1 is SGHRS and CDR2 YFSETQ. The length of the CDR3 is 15 residues. The CDR3 loop reads CASSLADTPNSPLHF. The CDR3 DNA sequence: TGCGCCAGCAGCTTGGCGGACACCCCGAATTCACCCCTCCACTTT.

The chain uses TRBV2 and TRBJ1-5, with D maybe TRBD1 (5 bases). The CDR3 has 14 residues. The V gene's germline CDR1 is SNHLY and CDR2 FYNNEI. V shed 1 base and J shed 4 bases, with 8 bases lying between them. The CDR3 DNA reads TGTGCCAGCAGTGAAGAGGGGCCTAATCAGCCCCAGCATTTT. This translates into CASSEEGPNQPQHF.

This chain connects TRBV2 to TRBJ2-7, with TRBD1 matching over 7 bases. The V gene end was trimmed by 5 bases and the J gene end by 3 bases; junction bases not matched to a gene: 1. This CDR3 has 12 residues. Looked up from germline, CDR1 is SNHLY and CDR2 is FYNNEI. The CDR3 DNA sequence: TGTGCCAGCAGTAACAGGGGCTACGAGCAGTACTTC. Translated: CASSNRGYEQYF.

The rearrangement links TRBV5-1 to TRBJ2-5, with no clear D. This CDR3 comprises 13 residues. V was clipped by 3 bases and J by 3 bases, with 9 bases between them. From germline, CDR1 is SGHRS and CDR2 YFSETQ. CDR3 nucleotides: TGCGCCAGCAGCTCTATCCCGGAAGAGACCCAGTACTTC. Translation: CASSSIPEETQYF.

The table lists this clone with a count of one. The V and J genes are TRBV7-3 and TRBJ2-5, with a tentative D call TRBD2 (6 bases). This CDR3 contains 15 residues. Germline V gene lookup returns CDR1 SGHTA and CDR2 FQGTGA. Deletions cut 4 bases from V and 5 bases from J, with 17 bases between. The CDR3 loop is CASSYGGGASETQYF. CDR3 sequence (DNA): TGTGCCAGCAGCTATGGGGGAGGCGCATCGGAGACCCAGTACTTC.

The chain recombines TRBV2 with TRBJ1-5; perhaps TRBD1 as D (5 bases). The germline V and J ends were trimmed by 6 bases and 6 bases, with 12 bases remaining between them. CDR1 is SNHLY and CDR2 is FYNNEI in the germline V gene. This CDR3 comprises 13 residues. CDR3 in amino acids: CASRGIDSQPQHF. As DNA, the CDR3 is TGTGCCAGCAGGGGAATTGACAGTCAGCCCCAGCATTTT.